Given below is one TCR beta chain in context. Germline-derived CDR1 and CDR2 are MDHEN and SYDVKM. The length of the CDR3 is 15 residues. V lost 5 bases to trimming and J lost 4 bases, with 12 bases between them. These data originate in a study of blood T cell repertoires in COVID-19. This table comes from immunoSEQ multiplex PCR, and its TCRdb copy is limited to in-frame clones, with some not included. The table has some 210,000 clones, roughly 90% seen once; the top ten hold 9% to 12%. The rearrangement links TRBV28 to TRBJ1-6, with a possible D match to TRBD1 (6 bases). This TCR was recovered from a man younger than 30 with acute COVID-19. The sample comprised PBMCs or T cells enriched from blood (not recorded which). The CDR3 DNA follows: TGTGCCAGCAGTCCTAGGACAGCTTATAATTCACCCCTCCACTTT. Translating it yields CASSPRTAYNSPLHF.